One sample yielded the 7 T cell receptor beta chains listed below, sequenced in a study of blood T cell repertoires in COVID-19. Using immunoSEQ multiplex PCR, the repertoire was profiled, and TCRdb retains in-frame clones only, with some absent. Of fewer than 300,000 clones in the sample, approximately 89% were seen once. Input material: peripheral blood. The receptors were sampled from a man aged 40-49 years who had recovered from COVID-19.

The chain is built from TRBV7-2 and TRBJ2-3; TRBD2 aligns across 7 bases. Germline V gene lookup returns CDR1 SGHTA and CDR2 FQGNSA. This CDR3 contains 14 residues. V shed 6 bases and J 5 bases; nucleotides not matched to a gene: 8. The CDR3 is CASSWGGSVDTQYF. As DNA, the CDR3 is TGTGCCAGCAGTTGGGGCGGGAGCGTAGATACGCAGTATTTT.

This chain links TRBV7-9 with TRBJ1-2; 9 bases match TRBD1. J gave up 8 bases and V 0 bases, and 4 bases lay outside the gene matches. This CDR3 comprises 14 residues. The germline gives CDR1 SEHNR, CDR2 FQNEAQ (reference sequence). The CDR3 here is CASSLAQGAEGYTF. The CDR3 DNA follows: TGTGCCAGCAGCTTAGCACAGGGGGCGGAAGGCTACACCTTC.

V usage is TRBV7-9 and J usage is TRBJ2-1; D possibly corresponds to TRBD2 (6 bases). Germline V lookup: CDR1 SEHNR, CDR2 FQNEAQ (reference sequence). This CDR3 contains 13 residues. Trimming took 4 bases from V and 7 from J, leaving 11 bases between them. DNA for the CDR3: TGTGCCAGCAGCTACGGACTACCAAATGAGCAGTTCTTC. Translation gives CASSYGLPNEQFF.

The CDR3 is CASSPIGQGVIPGELFF. The CDR3 DNA sequence: TGTGCCAGCAGCCCCATCGGGCAGGGGGTTATTCCCGGGGAGCTGTTTTTT. V is TRBV5-4 and J is TRBJ2-2; 7 nucleotides agree with TRBD1. Trimming removed 4 bases from V and 6 bases from J; junction bases left unmatched: 15. CDR3 size: 17 residues. From germline, CDR1 is SGHNT and CDR2 YYREEE (reference sequence). The full variable domain, rest sourced from reference TRBV5-4 and TRBJ2-2, is ETGVTQSPTHLIKTRGQQVTLRCSSQSGHNTVSWYQQALGQGPQFIFQYYREEENGRGNFPPRFSGLQFPNYSSELNVNALELDDSALYLCASSPIGQGVIPGELFFGEGSRLTVL.

J is TRBJ2-5 and V is TRBV7-2; the D gene is possibly TRBD2 (6 bases). The CDR3 covers 17 residues. The germline CDR1 and CDR2 sequences are SGHTA and FQGNSA. The V end was cut by 6 bases, the J end by 3 bases, with 23 bases between. In DNA form, the CDR3 reads TGTGCCAGCAGTCTAAATCCCCGGGGGAGAGGGGAAGAGACCCAGTACTTC. It encodes CASSLNPRGRGEETQYF.

The chain is built from TRBV6-5 and TRBJ1-5, with a tentative D call TRBD1 (6 bases). The CDR3 contains 14 residues. Looked up from germline, CDR1 is MNHEY and CDR2 is SVGAGI. V lost 8 bases and J lost 4, with 15 bases in between. The CDR3 here is CASGQGIGNQPQHF. As DNA, the CDR3 is TGTGCCAGCGGTCAGGGGATCGGGAATCAGCCCCAGCATTTT.

The V gene is TRBV7-9, the J gene TRBJ2-1; D is perhaps TRBD1 (6 bases). Germline V CDR1 and CDR2: SEHNR, FQNEAQ (reference sequence). The germline V and J ends were trimmed by 5 bases and 7 bases, with 18 bases remaining between them. This CDR3 has 15 amino acids. CDR3: CASSQRTRTVNEQFF. The CDR3 DNA is TGTGCCAGCAGCCAGAGGACCCGGACAGTGAATGAGCAGTTCTTC.